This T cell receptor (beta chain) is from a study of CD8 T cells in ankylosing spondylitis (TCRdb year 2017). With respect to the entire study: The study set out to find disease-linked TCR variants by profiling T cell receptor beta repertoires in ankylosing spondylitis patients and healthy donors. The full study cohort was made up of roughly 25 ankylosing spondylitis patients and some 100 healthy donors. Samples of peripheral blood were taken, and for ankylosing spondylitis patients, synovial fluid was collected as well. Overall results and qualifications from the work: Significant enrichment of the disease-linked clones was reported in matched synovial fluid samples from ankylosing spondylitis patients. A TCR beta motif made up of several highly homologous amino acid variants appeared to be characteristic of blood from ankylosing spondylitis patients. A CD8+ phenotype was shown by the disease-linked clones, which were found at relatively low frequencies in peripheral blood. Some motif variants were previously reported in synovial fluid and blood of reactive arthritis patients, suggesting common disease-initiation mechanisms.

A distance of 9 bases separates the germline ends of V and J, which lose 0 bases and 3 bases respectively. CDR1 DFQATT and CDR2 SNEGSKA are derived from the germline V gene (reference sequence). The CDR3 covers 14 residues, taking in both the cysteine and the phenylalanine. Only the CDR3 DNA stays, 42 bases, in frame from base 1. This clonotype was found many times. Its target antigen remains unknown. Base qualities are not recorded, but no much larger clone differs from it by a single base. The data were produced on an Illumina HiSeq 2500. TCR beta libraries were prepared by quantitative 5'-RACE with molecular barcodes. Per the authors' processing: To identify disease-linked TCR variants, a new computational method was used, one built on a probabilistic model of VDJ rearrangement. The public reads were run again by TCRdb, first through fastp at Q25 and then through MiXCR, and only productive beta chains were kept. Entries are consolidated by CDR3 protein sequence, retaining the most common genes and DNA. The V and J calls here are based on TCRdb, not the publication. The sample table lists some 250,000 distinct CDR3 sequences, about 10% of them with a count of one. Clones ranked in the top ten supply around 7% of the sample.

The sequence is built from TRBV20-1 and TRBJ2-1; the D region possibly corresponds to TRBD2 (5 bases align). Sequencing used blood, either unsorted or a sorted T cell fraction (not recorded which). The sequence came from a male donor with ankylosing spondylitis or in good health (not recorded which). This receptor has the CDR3 CSARDRTSYNEQFF. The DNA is TGCAGTGCTAGAGATCGCACTAGCTACAATGAGCAGTTCTTC.